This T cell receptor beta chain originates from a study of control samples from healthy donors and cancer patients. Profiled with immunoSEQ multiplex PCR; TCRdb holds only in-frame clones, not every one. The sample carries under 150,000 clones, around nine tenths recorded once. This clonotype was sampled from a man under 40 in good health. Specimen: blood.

CDR3 sequence (DNA): TGTGCCAGCAGAAGACAGGGGGGATCCTACAATGAGCAGTTCTTC. The encoded protein is CASRRQGGSYNEQFF. The chain uses TRBV7-2 and TRBJ2-1; 9 bases line up with TRBD1. Germline assignment: CDR1 SGHTA and CDR2 FQGNSA. The CDR3 spans 15 residues. V lost 6 bases to trimming and J lost 1 base; unmatched junction nucleotides: 4.